These 13 T cell receptor beta chains were all obtained from the same sample, sequenced in a study of blood T cell repertoires in COVID-19. TCRdb's table, derived via immunoSEQ multiplex PCR, lists solely in-frame clones and lacks some. Of approximately 75,000 clones in the sample, over 75% are singletons; the top ten hold 6.9%. The sample taken for sequencing was peripheral blood. The receptors were gathered from a human donor in a cohort sampled during active COVID-19.

The genes are TRBV5-1 and TRBJ2-3; 8 bases align to TRBD1. V was clipped by 0 bases and J by 4 bases; unmatched bases: 7. The CDR3 spans 16 residues. CDR1 and CDR2 from the germline V gene are SGHRS and YFSETQ. The CDR3 DNA reads TGCGCCAGCAGCTTGGCCGTTGGACAGGGACCAGATACGCAGTATTTT. Its protein product is CASSLAVGQGPDTQYF.

The chain has TRBV11-2 and TRBJ2-7; 8 nucleotides line up with TRBD2. V lost 3 bases, J lost 11 bases, and 6 bases stayed unmatched. Germline CDR1 SGHAT, CDR2 FQNNGV. CDR3 size: 12 residues. In DNA form, the CDR3 reads TGTGCCAGCAGCTTTTCCGCGGGGGGAGAGTACTTC. It encodes CASSFSAGGEYF.

The V gene is TRBV6-5, the J gene TRBJ1-2; no clear D. This CDR3 comprises 14 residues. V was clipped by 2 bases and J by 7 bases, with 14 bases between them. In germline, CDR1 is MNHEY, CDR2 SVGAGI. CDR3 in DNA: TGTGCCAGCAGTTACGGCCAGTTCGCTGGTGGCTACACCTTC. It yields the protein CASSYGQFAGGYTF.

The rearrangement uses TRBV27 and TRBJ2-2; a possible D gene is TRBD2 (5 bases). Trimming removed 2 bases at V and 7 bases at J, with 14 bases between. This CDR3 is built from 15 residues. CDR1 and CDR2 (germline): MNHEY, SMNVEV (reference sequence). CDR3 loop: CASSLVPSRGGELFF. CDR3 nucleotide sequence: TGTGCCAGCAGTTTAGTTCCTAGCCGAGGCGGGGAGCTGTTTTTT.

V gene TRBV18 combines with J gene TRBJ2-7; weak D call: TRBD1 (5 bases). V lost 1 base to trimming and J lost 3 bases, with 7 bases between them. Germline V gives CDR1 KGHSH, CDR2 LQKENI. The CDR3 consists of 13 residues. The CDR3 sequence: CASSPRGSYEQYF. The DNA of the CDR3 is TGTGCCAGCTCACCACGGGGCAGCTACGAGCAGTACTTC.

The chain joins TRBV6-2 or TRBV6-3 to TRBJ1-5; maybe TRBD1 (5 bases). The length of the CDR3 is 16 residues. The V and J ends lost 2 bases and 1 base respectively, with 12 bases between them. The germline V gene has CDR1 MNHEY and CDR2 SVGEGT. The CDR3 DNA is TGTGCCAGCAGTTACCCGGGACTCGAAAGCAATCAGCCCCAGCATTTT. Its protein is CASSYPGLESNQPQHF.

The V call is TRBV5-4, the J call TRBJ2-3, with 9 positions matching TRBD2. Unmatched junction bases numbered 7, after V lost 3 bases and J lost 2 bases. The CDR3 runs 16 residues. Germline loops: CDR1 SGHNT, CDR2 YYREEE (reference sequence). CDR3 sequence (DNA): TGTGCCAGCAGCTCGATGGAGCGGGGGGTCACAGATACGCAGTATTTT. As protein: CASSSMERGVTDTQYF.

The chain couples TRBV3-1 (or the pseudogene TRBV3-2) to TRBJ2-2; 7 bases are a match to TRBD1. Per germline, CDR1 LGHDT and CDR2 YNNKEL (reference sequence). The CDR3 totals 16 residues. V gave up 8 bases and J gave up 0 bases; unmatched junction bases: 9. This CDR3 reads CASGQAGTANTGELFF. The CDR3 DNA reads as TGTGCCAGCGGACAAGCCGGGACAGCGAACACCGGGGAGCTGTTTTTT.

The gene calls are TRBV7-2 and TRBJ1-1; TRBD1 matches 7 bases. Germline V lookup: CDR1 SGHTA, CDR2 FQGNSA. CDR3 length: 15 residues. V dropped 7 bases and J dropped 1; count of bases not matched to a gene: 9. CDR3 bases: TGTGCCAGCATGTTGAGGGGGCGCGGGAACACTGAAGCTTTCTTT. Protein product: CASMLRGRGNTEAFF.

This rearrangement joins TRBV6-2 or TRBV6-3 to TRBJ1-3; D gene ambiguous. Germline V gene lookup returns CDR1 MNHEY and CDR2 SVGEGT. V lost 6 bases and J 4 bases, leaving 16 bases between the germline ends. The CDR3 length is 15 residues. The CDR3 region has the DNA TGTGCCAGCAGCCAACGCCCAACCAGGGGAAACACCATATATTTT. Translation: CASSQRPTRGNTIYF.

The V gene is TRBV27, the J gene TRBJ1-2; possible D gene TRBD1, 6 bases. CDR3 size: 12 residues. Germline lookup yields CDR1 MNHEY and CDR2 SMNVEV (reference sequence). Trimming pared 7 bases from V and 3 bases from J, leaving 9 bases between. CDR3 DNA sequence: TGTGCCAGCACAGGGGACCACTATGGCTACACCTTC. It codes for CASTGDHYGYTF.

This sequence joins TRBV28 and TRBJ2-1; a possible D gene is TRBD2 (6 bases). The CDR3 is made up of 10 amino acids. V was cut by 10 bases and J by 9 bases, with 10 bases left in between. Looked up from germline, CDR1 is MDHEN and CDR2 is SYDVKM. DNA of the CDR3: TGTGCCACCTTAGCGGTTGAGCAGTTCTTC. This translates into CATLAVEQFF.

The rearrangement joins TRBV5-1 to TRBJ2-4, with D perhaps matching TRBD2 (7 bases). Trimming took off 5 bases at V and 7 bases at J, with 19 bases between the two ends. Germline V lookup: CDR1 SGHRS, CDR2 YFSETQ. This CDR3 has 15 amino acids. In DNA form, the CDR3 reads TGCGCCAGCAGGGCCGGGGGGACAACGTCGAACATTCAGTACTTC. Protein product: CASRAGGTTSNIQYF.